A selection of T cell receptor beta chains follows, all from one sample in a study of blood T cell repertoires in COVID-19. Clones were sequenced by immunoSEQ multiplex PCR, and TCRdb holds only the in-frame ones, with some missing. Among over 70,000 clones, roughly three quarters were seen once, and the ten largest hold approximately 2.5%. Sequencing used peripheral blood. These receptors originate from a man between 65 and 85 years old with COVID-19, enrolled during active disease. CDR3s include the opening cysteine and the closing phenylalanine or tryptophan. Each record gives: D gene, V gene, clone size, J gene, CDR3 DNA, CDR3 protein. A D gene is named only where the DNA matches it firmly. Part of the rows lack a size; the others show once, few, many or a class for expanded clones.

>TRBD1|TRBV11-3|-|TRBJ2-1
TGTGCCAGCAGCAGACGGACAGGGGGCTCCTACAATGAGCAGTTCTTC
CASSRRTGGSYNEQFF
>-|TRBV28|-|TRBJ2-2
TGTGCCAGCAGATCCCGATCGGGGGCCGGGGAGCTGTTTTTT
CASRSRSGAGELFF
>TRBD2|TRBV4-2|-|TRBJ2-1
TGTGCCAGCAGCCAAGTCGCTAGCGGGAGCTATGAGCAGTTCTTC
CASSQVASGSYEQFF
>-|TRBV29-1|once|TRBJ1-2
TGCAGCGTTGAAAGGGGCCAGAGAAGGAACTATGGCTACACCTTC
CSVERGQRRNYGYTF
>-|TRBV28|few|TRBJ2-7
TGTGCCAGCAGTTTTAGGGGATTGGTTCGTTACGAGCAGTACTTC
CASSFRGLVRYEQYF
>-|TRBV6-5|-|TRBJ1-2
TGTGCCAGCAGTTACAATGGGGCGTATGGCTACACCTTC
CASSYNGAYGYTF
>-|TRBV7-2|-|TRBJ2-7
TGTGCCAGCAGCTTAGGGTCGGGTTACTACGAGCAGTACTTC
CASSLGSGYYEQYF
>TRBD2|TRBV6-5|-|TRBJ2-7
TGTGCCAGCAGTTGGGGACTAGCGGGAGGGCCCTACGAGCAGTACTTC
CASSWGLAGGPYEQYF
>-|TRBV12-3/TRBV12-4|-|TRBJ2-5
TGTGCCAGCAGGACAGGAACACAAGAGACCCAGTACTTC
CASRTGTQETQYF
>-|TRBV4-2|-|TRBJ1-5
TGTGCCAGCAGCCAATACGGGCGGGAGAATCAGCCCCAGCATTTT
CASSQYGRENQPQHF
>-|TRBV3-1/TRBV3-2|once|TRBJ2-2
TGTGCCAGCAGCCAAGATGTTTCCTCCCGCGGCGGGGAGCTGTTTTTT
CASSQDVSSRGGELFF
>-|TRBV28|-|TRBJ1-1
TGTGCCAGCAGTCCTCAGGGGTTGAACACTGAAGCTTTCTTT
CASSPQGLNTEAFF
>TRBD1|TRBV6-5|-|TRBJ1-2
TGTGCCACCCGGACAGGGGGGCTAGCTAACTATGGCTACACCTTC
CATRTGGLANYGYTF
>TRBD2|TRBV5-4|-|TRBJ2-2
TGTGCCAGCAGCTTGGATAGCGGGGGGGCCGGGGAGCTGTTTTTT
CASSLDSGGAGELFF
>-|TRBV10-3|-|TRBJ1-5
TGTGCCATCAGTGGGGACTGGGGGGGGAATCAGCCCCAGCATTTT
CAISGDWGGNQPQHF
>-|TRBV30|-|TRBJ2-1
TGTGCCTGGAGTGGGCGGACTCGGGGGGAGCAGTTCTTC
CAWSGRTRGEQFF
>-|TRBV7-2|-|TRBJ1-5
TGTGCCAGCAGTCAACAGGGTCGCAATCAGCCCCAGCATTTT
CASSQQGRNQPQHF
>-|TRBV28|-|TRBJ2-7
TGTGCCAGCAGTTTTGGGAGCTCCTACGAGCAGTACTTC
CASSFGSSYEQYF
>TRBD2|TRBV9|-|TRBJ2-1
TGTGCCAGCAGCGTAGCGCCGGGGCTAGCGGGGTATAATGAGCAGTTCTTC
CASSVAPGLAGYNEQFF
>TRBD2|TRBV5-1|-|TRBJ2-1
TGCGCCAGCAGCTCGGTAGCGGGGGCCTACAATGAGCAGTTCTTC
CASSSVAGAYNEQFF
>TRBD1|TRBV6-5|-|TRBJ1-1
TGTGCCAGCAAATACGGGACAGGGAACACTGAAGCTTTCTTT
CASKYGTGNTEAFF
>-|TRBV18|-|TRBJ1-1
TGTGCCAGCTCACCTACAGGGTCGGGGGGAGCTTTCTTT
CASSPTGSGGAFF
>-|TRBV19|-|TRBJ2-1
TGTGCCAGTAGTATTACCCTAGCGAGCTCCTACAATGAGCAGTTCTTC
CASSITLASSYNEQFF